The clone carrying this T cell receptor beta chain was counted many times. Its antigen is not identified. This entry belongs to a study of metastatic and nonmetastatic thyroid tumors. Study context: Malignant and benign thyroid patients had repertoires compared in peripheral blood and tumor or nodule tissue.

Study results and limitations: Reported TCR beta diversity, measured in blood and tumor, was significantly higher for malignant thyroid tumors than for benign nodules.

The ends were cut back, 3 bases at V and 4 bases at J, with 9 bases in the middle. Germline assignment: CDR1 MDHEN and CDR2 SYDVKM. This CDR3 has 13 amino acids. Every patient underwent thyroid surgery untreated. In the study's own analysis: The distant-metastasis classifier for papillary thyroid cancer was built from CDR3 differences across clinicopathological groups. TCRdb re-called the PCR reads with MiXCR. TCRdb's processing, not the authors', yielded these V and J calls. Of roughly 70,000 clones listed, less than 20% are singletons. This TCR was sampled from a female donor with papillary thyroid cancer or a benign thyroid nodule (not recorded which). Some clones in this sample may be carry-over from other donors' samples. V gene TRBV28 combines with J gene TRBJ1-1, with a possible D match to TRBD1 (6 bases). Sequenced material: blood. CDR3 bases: TGTGCCAGCAGTTTTCCAGGGGTCACTGAAGCTTTCTTT. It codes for CASSFPGVTEAFF.